This T cell receptor (beta chain) was found in a study of cytomegalovirus exposure and HLA in healthy donors. With 60 Vbeta and 13 Jbeta primers, the PCR was carried out. Clones were sequenced by immunoSEQ multiplex PCR, and TCRdb holds only the in-frame ones, with some missing. The data contain over 150,000 clones, roughly 80% of them singletons. General study results and limits: Listed as cytomegalovirus-associated were approximately 160 TCR beta chains. A later analysis showed that HLA-associated TCR beta chains had undergone more clonal expansion than equally common others.

The ends were cut back, 5 bases at V and 6 bases at J, with 29 bases in the middle. The CDR3 loop spans 19 amino acids. Looked up from germline, CDR1 is SEHNR and CDR2 is FQNEAQ (reference sequence). Regarding this clone: What it binds is unknown.

The TCR was taken from a man in his late teens or twenties in good health and CMV-seropositive. Sequenced sample: PBMCs. The chain is built from TRBV7-9 and TRBJ2-1, with D possibly matching TRBD1 (6 bases). CDR3 DNA sequence: TGTGCCAGCAGCATCGACATCGAAACGGGACACTGGGTTGGCAATGAGCAGTTCTTC. Protein product: CASSIDIETGHWVGNEQFF.